Below, 19 T cell receptor beta chains from the same sample are listed, as sequenced in a study of cytomegalovirus exposure and HLA in healthy donors. The PCR made use of 60 Vbeta and 13 Jbeta primers. Using immunoSEQ multiplex PCR, the repertoire was profiled, and TCRdb retains in-frame clones only, with some absent. The data hold 150,000 to 200,000 clones, with 9.5% observed a single time. The specimen was PBMCs. All receptors come from a young woman in good health and CMV-seropositive.

The table lists this clone with a few counts. V and J are TRBV18 and TRBJ1-1, with D maybe TRBD1 (6 bases). Germline-derived CDR1 and CDR2 are KGHSH and LQKENI. The CDR3 runs 13 residues. V was clipped by 4 bases and J by 6 bases, with 12 bases between them. The DNA for the CDR3 is TGTGCCAGCTCACGGGAGGGGGTCCCTGAAGCTTTCTTT. Translating gives CASSREGVPEAFF.

This clone showed up just a few times. The sample contains more than one DNA sequence encoding this CDR3. The chain uses TRBV20-1 and TRBJ2-7; D is unresolved. V lost 6 bases, J lost 4 bases, and 10 bases lay in between. The germline V gene has CDR1 DFQATT and CDR2 SNEGSKA (reference sequence). The CDR3 spans 11 residues. CDR3 in amino acids: CSASPRYEQYF. The CDR3 DNA follows: TGCAGTGCCTCCCCCCGGTACGAGCAGTACTTC.

In this sample, this clone turned up a few times. V usage is TRBV10-1 and J usage is TRBJ2-1; 8 nucleotides line up with TRBD2. The CDR3 is 14 amino acids. The J segment lost 9 bases and the V segment lost 5 bases, leaving 9 bases of the junction unmatched. CDR1 is WNHNN, CDR2 SYGVQD, per germline (reference sequence). The CDR3 DNA follows: TGCGCCAGCAGTCGGCTAGCGGGTGTGGGTGAGCAGTTCTTC. It is translated as CASSRLAGVGEQFF.

The rearrangement joins TRBV7-3 to TRBJ2-7; 7 bases are a match to TRBD1. Germline V lookup: CDR1 SGHTA, CDR2 FQGTGA. This CDR3 is 16 amino acids long. V lost 4 bases to trimming and J lost 6 bases; unmatched junction nucleotides: 15. CDR3 region: CASSWKGTRGRVEQYF. In DNA, the CDR3 is TGTGCCAGCAGCTGGAAAGGGACGAGGGGGCGCGTCGAGCAGTACTTC. The entire variable domain, with the rest obtained from reference TRBV7-3 and TRBJ2-7, is as follows: GAGVSQTPSNKVTEKGKYVELRCDPISGHTALYWYRQSLGQGPEFLIYFQGTGAADDSGLPNDRFFAVRPEGSVSTLKIQRTERGDSAVYLCASSWKGTRGRVEQYFGPGTRLTVT.

There are a few counts of this clone. The chain uses TRBV5-1 and TRBJ2-7; TRBD1 matches 8 bases. Per germline, CDR1 SGHRS and CDR2 YFSETQ. The CDR3 extends over 16 amino acids. V lost 0 bases, J lost 2 bases, and 7 bases stayed unmatched. The CDR3 reads CASSLEAQGATYEQYF. CDR3 in DNA: TGCGCCAGCAGCTTGGAGGCTCAGGGGGCCACCTACGAGCAGTACTTC.

This chain connects TRBV5-4 to TRBJ2-7, with 8 nucleotides matching TRBD2. With 2 bases clipped from V and 7 bases from J, the junction kept 11 bases outside the gene matches. Germline V gene data show CDR1 as SGHNT and CDR2 as YYREEE (reference sequence). The CDR3 spans 15 residues. The CDR3 DNA sequence: TGTGCCAGCAGCTTCAGGACGGGAGGGCCGGAAGAGCAGTACTTC. It yields the protein CASSFRTGGPEEQYF. The variable domain in full, with the rest retrieved from reference TRBV5-4 and TRBJ2-7, is ETGVTQSPTHLIKTRGQQVTLRCSSQSGHNTVSWYQQALGQGPQFIFQYYREEENGRGNFPPRFSGLQFPNYSSELNVNALELDDSALYLCASSFRTGGPEEQYFGPGTRLTVT.

This clone has more than one count but fewer than ten. The rearrangement uses TRBV6-5 and TRBJ2-3; 9 bases agree with TRBD2. The germline CDR1 and CDR2 sequences are MNHEY and SVGAGI. Germline trimming cut 4 bases from V and 2 bases from J; bases unmatched to any gene: 4. The CDR3 totals 15 residues. For the CDR3, the DNA is TGTGCCAGCAGTTCCCTAGCGGGACACACAGATACGCAGTATTTT. This encodes CASSSLAGHTDTQYF.

V is TRBV7-2 and J is TRBJ1-2; D unresolved. The CDR3 spans 15 residues. Germline values: CDR1 SGHTA, CDR2 FQGNSA. Deletions cut 4 bases from V and 0 bases from J, with 12 bases between. The DNA for the CDR3 is TGTGCCAGCAGCTCCCAGGCTGTAGCTAACTATGGCTACACCTTC. This translates into CASSSQAVANYGYTF. The full variable domain, with the rest looked up from reference TRBV7-2 and TRBJ1-2, is GAGVSQSPSNKVTEKGKDVELRCDPISGHTALYWYRQSLGQGLEFLIYFQGNSAPDKSGLPSDRFSAERTGGSVSTLTIQRTQQEDSAVYLCASSSQAVANYGYTFGSGTRLTVV.

The chain recombines TRBV7-2 with TRBJ2-3; D not certain. Per the germline V gene, CDR1 is SGHTA and CDR2 is FQGNSA. The CDR3 contains 13 residues. V gave up 1 base and J gave up 8 bases, with 10 bases separating them. Here the CDR3 DNA reads TGTGCCAGCAGCTTAGTCAAACTTGGTACGCAGTATTTT. It specifies CASSLVKLGTQYF.

This clone was seen more than once but under ten times. Because it lacks the conserved phenylalanine or tryptophan at the end, this CDR3 is likely a read error. The V call is TRBV7-8, the J call TRBJ1-1, with D possibly matching TRBD1 (6 bases). This CDR3 contains 17 residues. Deletions cut 6 bases from V and 7 bases from J, with 27 bases between. Germline V gives CDR1 SGHVS, CDR2 FQNEAQ. Here the CDR3 reads CASSLKRYTGRQGEAFV. The CDR3 coding sequence is TGTGCCAGCAGTTTAAAGAGGTACACAGGGCGACAAGGTGAAGCTTTCGTT.

The V and J genes are TRBV2 and TRBJ2-7; perhaps TRBD1 as D (5 bases). There are 14 residues in the CDR3. V dropped 5 bases and J dropped 0 bases, with 11 bases sitting between them. Germline loops: CDR1 SNHLY, CDR2 FYNNEI. The CDR3 coding sequence is TGTGCCAGCAGTACGGGCAGGGACTCCTACGAGCAGTACTTC. It yields the protein CASSTGRDSYEQYF.

This clone was observed a few times. The chain has TRBV7-2 and TRBJ2-2; the D gene is possibly TRBD1 (6 bases). Germline CDR1 and CDR2: SGHTA and FQGNSA. Trimming shortened V by 5 bases and J by 4 bases, and 11 bases separated the two germline ends. CDR3 size: 14 residues. The CDR3 loop reads CASSADRPTGELFF. CDR3 nucleotide sequence: TGTGCCAGCAGCGCCGACAGGCCCACCGGGGAGCTGTTTTTT.

CDR3 region: CASSEGDRSKETQYF. The DNA of the CDR3 is TGCGCCAGCAGTGAGGGGGACAGAAGTAAAGAGACCCAGTACTTC. The chain uses TRBV10-2 and TRBJ2-5, with 7 bases that match TRBD1. CDR1 is WSHSY and CDR2 is SAAADI in the germline V gene. The length of the CDR3 is 15 residues. Germline trimming cut 2 bases from V and 3 bases from J; bases unmatched to any gene: 6.

The genes are TRBV2 and TRBJ2-5; tentatively, D is TRBD1 (6 bases). The DNA end lines up better with TRBJ2-7; the J call may be wrong. CDR1 and CDR2 (germline): SNHLY, FYNNEI. The CDR3 totals 15 residues. The CDR3 DNA follows: TGTGCCAGCAGGGACGGGGACATAAACTCCTACGAGCAGTACTTC. Translating gives CASRDGDINSYEQYF.

This clone was picked up a small number of times. The J gene is TRBJ2-5, the V gene TRBV19, with D perhaps matching TRBD2 (6 bases). The CDR3 consists of 15 residues. CDR1 and CDR2 from the germline V gene are LNHDA and SQIVND (reference sequence). The germline V and J ends were trimmed by 7 bases and 5 bases, with 20 bases remaining between them. CDR3 protein: CASTDAGPSGETQYF. The CDR3 nucleotides are TGTGCCAGTACCGACGCGGGACCGTCGGGGGAGACCCAGTACTTC. Combining the CDR3 with reference TRBV19 and TRBJ2-5 gives the whole variable domain DGGITQSPKYLFRKEGQNVTLSCEQNLNHDAMYWYRQDPGQGLRLIYYSQIVNDFQKGDIAEGYSVSREKKESFPLTVTSAQKNPTAFYLCASTDAGPSGETQYFGPGTRLLVL.

The V call is TRBV30, the J call TRBJ1-3; D is unclear. The CDR3 contains 13 residues. Trimming cost V 4 bases and J 0 bases, with 7 bases left between them. The germline gives CDR1 GTSNPN, CDR2 SVGIG (reference sequence). The CDR3 region has the DNA TGTGCCTGGAATCCCTTCTCTGGAAACACCATATATTTT. Translating it yields CAWNPFSGNTIYF.

This clone was recorded only once. The chain links TRBV5-4 to TRBJ1-1; tentative D call: TRBD1 (5 bases). This CDR3 has 13 residues. V was trimmed by 6 bases and J by 4 bases, leaving 13 bases between them. Germline CDR1 and CDR2: SGHNT and YYREEE (reference sequence). Written as DNA, the CDR3 is TGTGCCAGCACCATGGGGGGTAGCACTGAAGCTTTCTTT. Protein: CASTMGGSTEAFF.

This clone occurred once. The chain recombines TRBV30 with TRBJ2-3, with 9 bases identical to TRBD2. The germline V gene encodes CDR1 GTSNPN and CDR2 SVGIG (reference sequence). The CDR3 loop spans 12 amino acids. V trimming: 1 base; J trimming: 11 bases; junction bases outside the gene matches: 4. CDR3: CAWSAAGGKQYF. DNA for the CDR3: TGTGCCTGGAGTGCCGCGGGAGGGAAGCAGTATTTT.

CDR3: CASSLRLAGNYEQYF. The DNA of the CDR3 is TGCGCCAGCAGCTTGAGGCTAGCGGGAAACTACGAGCAGTACTTC. The J gene is TRBJ2-7, the V gene TRBV5-1; 9 positions agree with TRBD2. The CDR3 runs 15 residues. Germline CDR1 reads SGHRS; CDR2 reads YFSETQ. After removal of 1 base from V and 3 bases from J, the junction contained 5 bases not matched to a gene.